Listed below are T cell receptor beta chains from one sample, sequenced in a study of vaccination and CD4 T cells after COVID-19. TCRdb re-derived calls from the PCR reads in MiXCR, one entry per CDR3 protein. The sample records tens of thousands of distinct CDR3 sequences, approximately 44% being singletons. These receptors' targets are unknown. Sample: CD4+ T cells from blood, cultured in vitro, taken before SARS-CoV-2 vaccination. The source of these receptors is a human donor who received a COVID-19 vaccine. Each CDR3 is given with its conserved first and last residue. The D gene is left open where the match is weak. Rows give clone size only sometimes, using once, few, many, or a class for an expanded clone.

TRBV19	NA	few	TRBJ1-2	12	CASSTASYGYTF	TGTGCCAGTAGTACAGCCTCCTATGGCTACACCTTC
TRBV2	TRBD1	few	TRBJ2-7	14	CASIVSGTGGQQYF	TGTGCCAGCATCGTATCCGGGACAGGGGGACAGCAGTACTTC
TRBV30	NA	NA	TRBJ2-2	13	CAWRTGGTGELFF	TGTGCCTGGAGGACAGGAGGCACCGGGGAGCTGTTTTTT
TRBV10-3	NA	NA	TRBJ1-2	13	CAISDRVTYGYTF	TGTGCCATCAGTGACAGGGTGACGTATGGCTACACCTTC
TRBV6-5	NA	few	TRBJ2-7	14	CASSYSSQGSEQYF	TGTGCCAGCAGTTACTCCTCCCAGGGTTCCGAGCAGTACTTC
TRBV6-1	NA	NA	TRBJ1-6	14	CASSEVGGNSPLHF	TGTGCCAGCAGTGAAGTGGGGGGGAATTCACCCCTCCACTTT
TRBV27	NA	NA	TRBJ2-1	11	CASGRFNEQFF	TGTGCCAGCGGGAGATTCAATGAGCAGTTCTTC
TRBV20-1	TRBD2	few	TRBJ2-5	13	CSASGGNQETQYF	TGCAGTGCTAGCGGGGGGAACCAAGAGACCCAGTACTTC
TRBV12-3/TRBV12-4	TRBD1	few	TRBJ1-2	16	CASSRGTGGEGYGYTF	TGTGCCAGCAGCCGTGGGACAGGGGGAGAAGGCTATGGCTACACCTTC
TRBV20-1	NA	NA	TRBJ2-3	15	CSASAQTSSTDTQYF	TGCAGTGCTAGCGCACAAACCTCTAGCACAGATACGCAGTATTTT
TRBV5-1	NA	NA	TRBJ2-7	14	CASSLGRKYYEQYF	TGCGCCAGCAGCTTGGGTAGGAAGTATTACGAGCAGTACTTC
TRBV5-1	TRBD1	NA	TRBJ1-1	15	CASSLGTGRFTEAFF	TGCGCCAGCAGCTTAGGGACAGGCCGATTCACTGAAGCTTTCTTT
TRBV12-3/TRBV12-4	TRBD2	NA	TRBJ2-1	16	CASSLGLAGGYNEQFF	TGTGCCAGCAGTTTGGGACTAGCGGGGGGCTACAATGAGCAGTTCTTC
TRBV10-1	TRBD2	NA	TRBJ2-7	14	CASSFSGGTTEQYF	TGCGCCAGCAGCTTTAGCGGGGGGACTACTGAGCAGTACTTC
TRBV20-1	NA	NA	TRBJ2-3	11	CSASTVDTQYF	TGCAGTGCCTCGACCGTAGATACGCAGTATTTT
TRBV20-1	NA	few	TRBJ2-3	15	CSASRVEDIGDTQYF	TGCAGTGCTAGTAGGGTGGAAGATATCGGAGATACGCAGTATTTT
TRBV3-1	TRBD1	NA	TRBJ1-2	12	CASSYDRGGYTF	TGTGCCAGCAGCTACGACAGGGGTGGCTACACCTTC
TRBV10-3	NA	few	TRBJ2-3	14	CAANSGQRTDTQYF	TGTGCCGCCAACTCCGGACAGCGCACAGATACGCAGTATTTT
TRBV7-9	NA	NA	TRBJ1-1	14	CASSLAGGKTEAFF	TGTGCCAGCAGCTTAGCAGGGGGGAAGACTGAAGCTTTCTTT
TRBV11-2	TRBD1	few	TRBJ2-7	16	CASSPSGRTGTYEQYF	TGTGCCAGCAGCCCCTCAGGAAGGACAGGAACCTACGAGCAGTACTTC
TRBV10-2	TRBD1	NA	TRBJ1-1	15	CASSEVTGDGTEAFF	TGCGCCAGCAGTGAGGTGACAGGGGATGGGACTGAAGCTTTCTTT
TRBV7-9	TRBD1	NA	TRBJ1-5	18	CASSRRGTSANDNQPQHF	TGTGCCAGCAGCCGCAGGGGGACGAGTGCGAATGACAATCAGCCCCAGCATTTT
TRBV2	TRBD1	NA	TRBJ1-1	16	CASSERQGGMNTEAFF	TGTGCCAGCAGTGAGAGACAGGGGGGAATGAACACTGAAGCTTTCTTT
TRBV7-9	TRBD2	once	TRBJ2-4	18	CASSFAGVPGLAKNIQYF	TGTGCCAGCAGCTTCGCGGGGGTTCCCGGTTTGGCCAAAAACATTCAGTACTTC
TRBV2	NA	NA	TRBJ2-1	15	CASSEWGLRLSEQFF	TGTGCCAGCAGTGAGTGGGGCCTCCGTCTAAGTGAGCAGTTCTTC
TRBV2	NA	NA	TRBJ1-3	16	CASSDHRVTTGNTIYF	TGTGCCAGCAGTGACCACAGGGTAACGACTGGAAACACCATATATTTT
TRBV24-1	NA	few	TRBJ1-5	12	CATSEQDQPQHF	TGTGCCACCAGTGAGCAGGATCAGCCCCAGCATTTT
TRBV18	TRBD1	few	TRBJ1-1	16	CASSPRQGTPNTEAFF	TGTGCCAGCTCACCTAGACAGGGGACACCGAACACTGAAGCTTTCTTT
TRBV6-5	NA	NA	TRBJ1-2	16	CASSYKRTAFYYGYTF	TGTGCCAGCAGTTACAAGAGGACAGCTTTCTACTATGGCTACACCTTC
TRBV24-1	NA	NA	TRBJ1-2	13	CATSDPGADGYTF	TGTGCCACCAGTGACCCCGGTGCGGATGGCTACACCTTC
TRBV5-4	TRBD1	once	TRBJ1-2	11	CASSRDRDYTF	TGTGCCAGCAGCCGGGACAGGGACTACACCTTC
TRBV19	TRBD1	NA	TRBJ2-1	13	CASRPGQGNEQFF	TGTGCCAGTAGACCTGGACAGGGCAATGAGCAGTTCTTC
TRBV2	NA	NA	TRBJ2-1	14	CASREIGLNNEQFF	TGTGCCAGCAGGGAGATAGGACTAAACAATGAGCAGTTCTTC
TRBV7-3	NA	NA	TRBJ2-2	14	CASSSDRHTGELFF	TGTGCCAGCAGCTCGGACAGACACACCGGGGAGCTGTTTTTT
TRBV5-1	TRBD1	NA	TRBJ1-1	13	CASSSQGGTEAFF	TGCGCCAGCAGCTCCCAGGGGGGCACTGAAGCTTTCTTT
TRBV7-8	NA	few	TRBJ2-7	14	CASSSQGNGYEQYF	TGTGCCAGCAGCTCTCAGGGAAATGGCTACGAGCAGTACTTC
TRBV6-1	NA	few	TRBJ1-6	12	CAINSGNSPLHF	TGTGCCATAAACTCAGGGAATTCACCCCTCCACTTT
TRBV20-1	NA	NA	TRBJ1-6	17	CSAQGVRRGPYNSPLHF	TGCAGTGCCCAGGGTGTTAGGAGGGGACCCTATAATTCACCCCTCCACTTT